This T cell receptor (beta chain) was identified during a study of T cell repertoires in cytomegalovirus infection. In the study overall: Both recently identified HLA-C-restricted and well-studied HLA-B-restricted CMV epitopes were used in the study. Matching HLA type and CMV infection were both indicated by public TCR beta signatures.

General study results and limits: There were carriers of CMV plus the relevant HLA, and cumulative public TCR beta family frequency identified them. Dominating the ex vivo response were TCR beta clonotypes that were CMV-specific and HLA-C-restricted.

V dropped 4 bases and J dropped 3; count of bases not matched to a gene: 15. In germline, CDR1 is LGHNA, CDR2 YSLEER. The length of the CDR3 is 18 residues. This clonotype came up a few times. What it binds is unknown. TCRdb called the reads again in MiXCR, with one record for every CDR3 protein. This table holds around 800,000 distinct CDR3 sequences, approximately 32% found once. The sequencing here drew on cultured CD8+ T cells from PBMCs, taken from culture after CMV antigen stimulation. This sequence joins TRBV4-3 and TRBJ2-5, with TRBD2 matching 9 bases. The sequence came from a human donor in good health (CMV status not recorded). Some clones in this sample may be carry-over from other donors' samples. The CDR3 region is CASSPFPLSGGQKETQYF. CDR3 DNA sequence: TGCGCCAGCAGCCCCTTCCCCCTTAGCGGGGGTCAAAAAGAGACCCAGTACTTC.